This section outlines one TCR beta chain sequence together with its context. The record originates from a study of blood T cell repertoires in COVID-19. Whole-study context: Donors in the United States, Italy and Spain gave samples during acute or convalescent COVID-19. Sample material is recorded as cDNA or gDNA derived from T cells, B-cell-depleted T cells, or PBMCs.

V was cut by 5 bases and J by 4 bases, with 15 bases left in between. The CDR3 runs to 15 residues. Germline lookup yields CDR1 ENHRY and CDR2 SYGVKD. In the source study's methods: Amplified reference gene primers provided the basis for estimating nucleated cell counts. The data were produced by immunoSEQ multiplex PCR, yet TCRdb's version contains in-frame clones alone and is incomplete. V and J calls and clone size are given by that table; D and trimming were obtained from the DNA. The sample has 300,000 to 400,000 clones, approximately 89% seen once. The sequencing sample was made of peripheral blood. The receptor was derived from a woman aged 50 to 65 who had recovered from COVID-19. J is TRBJ1-5 and V is TRBV10-3; weak D call: TRBD1 (6 bases). The CDR3 loop reads CAISPDSRGNQPQHF. The CDR3 bases are TGTGCCATCAGTCCGGACAGTAGAGGGAATCAGCCCCAGCATTTT.